This T cell receptor beta chain was documented in a study of blood T cell repertoires in COVID-19. Turning to the study itself: Collection of acute and convalescent COVID-19 samples took place in the United States, Italy and Spain. The analysed material was cDNA or gDNA that came from T cells, B-cell-depleted T cells, or PBMCs.

The CDR3 sequence is 10 residues long. V lost 4 bases and J 4 bases, leaving 4 bases between the germline ends. Per the germline V gene, CDR1 is SQVTM and CDR2 is ANQGSEA. This clone was seen a single time. In the authors' workflow: Amplification from reference gene primers served as the basis for estimated nucleated cell counts. Profiled with immunoSEQ multiplex PCR; TCRdb holds only in-frame clones, not every one. That table is the source of V, J and clone size, and D and trimming were worked out from the DNA. The sample includes around 140,000 clones, around 90% of them seen just once. V and J are TRBV29-1 and TRBJ2-5, with D hard to call. The sequence was obtained from a woman aged 50 to 60 with acute or convalescent COVID-19. Sequenced material: peripheral blood. CDR3 coding DNA: TGCAGCGTTGGGGCAGAGACCCAGTACTTC. It is translated as CSVGAETQYF.